Shown below are 24 T cell receptor beta chains from a single sample sequenced in a study of regulatory T cells in long-lasting Graves disease (dated by TCRdb to 2020 to 2023). To prepare the library, multiplex PCR was applied. The sample was run on an Illumina HiSeq 4000. CDR3 regions were amplified by Arm-PCR with iRepertoire HTBI primers to construct TCR beta libraries. Starting from the raw public reads, TCRdb applied fastp trimming at Q25, assembled clones with MiXCR and retained in-frame beta chains. Rows with one shared CDR3 protein collapse into an entry with the most common genes and DNA. The sample data list 350,000 to 550,000 distinct CDR3 sequences, and 12% to 15% of these were observed just once. The ten largest clonotypes hold under 20% of the sample. The time point label of this sample denotes: newly diagnosed GD, antithyroid drugs for less than 3 months. RNA was extracted from PBMCs in TRIzol for both TCR sequencing and RNA sequencing.

These data also featured in a second study, about T cells in Graves' hyperthyroidism and ophthalmopathy.

This specimen was peripheral blood mononuclear cells (PBMCs), taken at new diagnosis, from a patient treated with antithyroid drugs. All receptors come from a woman between 50 and 59 years old with Graves disease. Donor details come from another sample of the same person, matched by shared clones.

This clonotype showed up many times. V gene TRBV10-3 combines with J gene TRBJ1-1, with 9 bases matching TRBD1. V shed 5 bases and J 1 base; nucleotides not matched to a gene: 8. Germline CDR1 reads ENHRY; CDR2 reads SYGVKD. The CDR3 runs to 16 residues. CDR3 region: CAISLRDRVGNTEAFF. Written as DNA, the CDR3 is TGTGCCATCAGTCTTCGGGACAGGGTTGGGAACACTGAAGCTTTCTTT.

This clonotype has only a few counts. The chain links TRBV6-2 or TRBV6-3 to TRBJ2-3; TRBD2 is a possible D gene (6 bases). CDR1 MNHEY and CDR2 SVGEGT come from the germline V gene. Between the trimmed V and J ends, which lost 1 base and 1 base, there was a span of 9 bases. The CDR3 is 15 residues long. The CDR3 nucleotides read TGTGCCAGCAGTTACTTGGGGGAGGGCACAGATACGCAGTATTTT. It specifies CASSYLGEGTDTQYF.

J is TRBJ1-2 and V is TRBV9, with D unclear. V was pared by 4 bases and J by 7 bases, with 8 bases between. The CDR3 covers 11 residues. Germline CDR1 reads SGDLS; CDR2 reads YYNGEE. In DNA form, the CDR3 reads TGTGCCAGCAGCCGGATGGGTGGCTACACCTTC. This sequence encodes CASSRMGGYTF.

This clonotype was counted at least ten times. The genes are TRBV3-1 and TRBJ2-2, with 10 bases identical to TRBD2. Germline-derived CDR1 and CDR2 are LGHDT and YNNKEL (reference sequence). This CDR3 contains 17 residues. Trimming at V came to 1 base and at J to 5 bases, leaving 7 bases not matched to a gene. The CDR3 bases are TGTGCCAGCAGCCAAGCCCCACTAGCGGGAACGACCGGGGAGCTGTTTTTT. This encodes CASSQAPLAGTTGELFF.

V and J are TRBV5-1 and TRBJ2-5; 10 bases are shared with TRBD1. Germline-derived CDR1 and CDR2 are SGHRS and YFSETQ. The CDR3 length is 16 residues. V shed 4 bases, J shed 5 bases, and the junction held 11 bases outside the gene matches. CDR3 amino acids: CASSPNPGTGVETQYF. The CDR3 nucleotides read TGCGCCAGCAGCCCTAACCCCGGGACAGGGGTGGAGACCCAGTACTTC.

This clonotype has at least ten counts. The chain has TRBV29-1 and TRBJ2-5; maybe TRBD1 (6 bases). V lost 2 bases, J lost 5 bases, and 15 bases lay in between. Looked up from germline, CDR1 is SQVTM and CDR2 is ANQGSEA. CDR3 length: 14 amino acids. The DNA of the CDR3 is TGCAGCGTTGAACGGCTAACAGGGCCCGAGACCCAGTACTTC. This encodes CSVERLTGPETQYF.

This clonotype was counted at least ten times. This chain connects TRBV7-3 to TRBJ2-3; the D gene is possibly TRBD1 (6 bases). The CDR3 sequence is 15 residues long. V shed 4 bases and J shed 6 bases, with 17 bases lying between them. CDR1 and CDR2 (germline): SGHTA, FQGTGA. The CDR3 loop is CASSSPDRGLDTQYF. CDR3 in DNA: TGTGCCAGCAGCTCGCCGGACAGAGGGTTGGATACGCAGTATTTT.

The chain combines TRBV27 with TRBJ2-5; D possibly uses TRBD1 or TRBD2 (6 bases each). The germline CDR1 and CDR2 sequences are MNHEY and SMNVEV (reference sequence). V lost 6 bases to trimming and J lost 0 bases, with 11 bases between them. There are 14 residues in the CDR3. As DNA, the CDR3 is TGTGCCAGCAGGGGGGGCGGGGACCAAGAGACCCAGTACTTC. Translating gives CASRGGGDQETQYF.

In its sample, this clonotype was seen a few times. This could be a read error, since a much larger clone is one nucleotide away. The rearrangement joins TRBV28 to TRBJ2-3; 7 nucleotides agree with TRBD2. J was trimmed by 2 bases and V by 8 bases; bases with no gene match: 10. CDR3 size: 15 residues. Germline V gene lookup returns CDR1 MDHEN and CDR2 SYDVKM. DNA for the CDR3: TGTGCCAGCCGTGGGCTAGCGGCTGACACAGATACGCAGTATTTT. It codes for CASRGLAADTDTQYF.

The chain uses TRBV5-1 and TRBJ2-2, with 10 nucleotides matching TRBD2. The germline V gene has CDR1 SGHRS and CDR2 YFSETQ. V was pared by 4 bases and J by 5 bases, with 11 bases of the junction left unmatched. This CDR3 has 17 amino acids. The DNA for the CDR3 is TGCGCCAGCAGCCCGAGGCCTAGCGGGAGCGATACCGGGGAGCTGTTTTTT. Protein: CASSPRPSGSDTGELFF. Using reference TRBV5-1 and TRBJ2-2 for the parts outside the CDR3, the full variable domain is KAGVTQTPRYLIKTRGQQVTLSCSPISGHRSVSWYQQTPGQGLQFLFEYFSETQRNKGNFPGRFSGRQFSNSRSEMNVSTLELGDSALYLCASSPRPSGSDTGELFFGEGSRLTVL.

The chain combines TRBV20-1 with TRBJ2-7, with TRBD1 as a possible D gene (6 bases). From germline, CDR1 is DFQATT and CDR2 SNEGSKA (reference sequence). The CDR3 loop spans 15 amino acids. Trimming stripped 1 base from V and 0 bases from J, with 13 bases between. DNA of the CDR3: TGCAGTGCTAGAGCTGGGGGCCCTAGCTCCTACGAGCAGTACTTC. As protein: CSARAGGPSSYEQYF.

At least ten counts were recorded for this clonotype. The chain links TRBV5-6 to TRBJ2-3; TRBD2 matches 8 bases. CDR3 length: 14 residues. Germline V gene sequence: CDR1 SGHDT, CDR2 YYEEEE. V lost 4 bases and J lost 8; bases outside the gene matches: 9. CDR3 residues: CASSPSGRRGTQYF. CDR3 nucleotide sequence: TGTGCCAGCAGCCCGAGCGGGAGACGCGGTACGCAGTATTTT.

The table lists this clonotype with many counts. The J gene is TRBJ2-4, the V gene TRBV12-3 or TRBV12-4; 9 nucleotides match TRBD1. This CDR3 comprises 14 residues. J lost 9 bases, V lost 6 bases, and 9 bases had no gene match. This chain's CDR3 is CASSPGQGGGIQYF. CDR3 bases: TGTGCCAGCAGCCCGGGACAGGGAGGGGGCATTCAGTACTTC.

This clonotype was seen more than once but under ten times. This chain joins TRBV6-2 or TRBV6-3 and TRBJ2-4, with TRBD2 matching over 12 bases. The V gene end was trimmed by 0 bases and the J gene end by 3 bases; junction bases not matched to a gene: 3. The CDR3 has 17 residues. The germline gives CDR1 MNHEY, CDR2 SVGEGT. DNA of the CDR3: TGTGCCAGCAGTTACTCGATACTAGCGGGAGGCAAAAACATTCAGTACTTC. Encoded protein: CASSYSILAGGKNIQYF.

The sample holds a few counts of this clonotype. The chain has TRBV29-1 and TRBJ2-5; D might be TRBD1 (5 bases). Germline lookup yields CDR1 SQVTM and CDR2 ANQGSEA. Trimming took off 2 bases at V and 4 bases at J, with 8 bases between the two ends. This CDR3 has 12 amino acids. The CDR3 loop reads CSVEIGAETQYF. Written as DNA, the CDR3 is TGCAGCGTTGAAATAGGGGCAGAGACCCAGTACTTC.

This clonotype was seen at least ten times. This chain links TRBV28 with TRBJ2-3; D tentatively fits TRBD1 or TRBD2 (5 bases each). The CDR3 sequence is 15 residues long. Germline V CDR1 and CDR2: MDHEN, SYDVKM. V shed 5 bases and J shed 7 bases, with 19 bases lying between them. The CDR3 region is CASSRTSRGDYTQYF. Written as DNA, the CDR3 is TGTGCCAGCAGTCGCACTAGTCGAGGGGATTATACGCAGTATTTT.

Comments on this clonotype: Here the CDR3 omits its conserved ending phenylalanine or tryptophan, so a read error is the likely source. The DNA is omitted, as the CDR3 cannot be located on it reliably, and the CDR3 follows TCRdb's listing. This rearrangement joins TRBV5-5 to TRBJ2-5; whether TRBD1, the table's D call, matches the DNA was not checked. The CDR3 length is 14 residues, termini included. CDR1 and CDR2 (germline): SGHKS, YYEKEE (reference sequence). CDR3 residues: CASSVDEGVETQYV.

On this clonotype: At one of its ends the junction is not consistent with the germline gene, which may arise from a read error. The rearrangement links TRBV9 to TRBJ2-5; 9 positions agree with TRBD2. The CDR3 length is 14 residues. The germline V gene encodes CDR1 SGDLS and CDR2 YYNGEE. CDR3 loop: CAGSISGGQETQYF. CDR3 nucleotide sequence: TGTGCCGGCAGCATTAGCGGGGGCCAAGAGACCCAGTACTTC. The whole variable domain, filled in from reference TRBV9 and TRBJ2-5, reads DSGVTQTPKHLITATGQRVTLRCSPRSGDLSVYWYQQSLDQGLQFLIQYYNGEERAKGNILERFSAQQFPDLHSELNLSSLELGDSALYFCAGSISGGQETQYFGPGTRLLVL.

This rearrangement joins TRBV9 to TRBJ2-5, with D perhaps matching TRBD1 (5 bases). Germline values: CDR1 SGDLS, CDR2 YYNGEE. The ends were cut back, 0 bases at V and 1 base at J, with 16 bases in the middle. The CDR3 is 17 amino acids. CDR3 nucleotides: TGTGCCAGCAGCGTAGCAGGTGGGCAGGGTATCCAAGAGACCCAGTACTTC. It yields the protein CASSVAGGQGIQETQYF.

Remarks on this clonotype: Given a much more abundant clone one base away, this may be a read error. The chain combines TRBV11-2 with TRBJ2-6; the match to TRBD1 covers 11 bases. The germline CDR1 and CDR2 sequences are SGHAT and FQNNGV. CDR3 size: 18 residues. For the CDR3, the DNA is TGTGCCGGCAGCCCCACCGGACAGGGGGCCTCTGGGGCCAACGTCCTGACTTTC. Its translation: CAGSPTGQGASGANVLTF.

This chain links TRBV10-3 with TRBJ1-6; 8 bases line up with TRBD1. This CDR3 is 15 amino acids long. Germline CDR1 reads ENHRY; CDR2 reads SYGVKD. V lost 3 bases, J lost 10 bases, and 8 bases stayed unmatched. Here the CDR3 DNA reads TGTGCCATCAGTGATGGACAGGGTTTAAAATCACCCCTCCACTTT. Its protein product is CAISDGQGLKSPLHF.

The table lists this clonotype with many counts. The genes are TRBV30 and TRBJ1-2, with 11 bases identical to TRBD1. The CDR3 has 13 residues. Germline CDR1 is GTSNPN and CDR2 is SVGIG (reference sequence). J was trimmed by 8 bases and V by 3 bases; bases with no gene match: 5. CDR3 protein: CAWSGQGAGGYTF. The CDR3 region has the DNA TGTGCCTGGAGCGGACAGGGGGCGGGAGGCTACACCTTC. The whole variable domain, remainder taken from reference TRBV30 and TRBJ1-2, is SQTIHQWPATLVQPVGSPLSLECTVEGTSNPNLYWYRQAAGRGLQLLFYSVGIGQISSEVPQNLSASRPQDRQFILSSKKLLLSDSGFYLCAWSGQGAGGYTFGSGTRLTVV.

The table lists this clonotype with a few counts. This chain links TRBV28 with TRBJ2-7; D unclear. V lost 5 bases and J lost 5, with 16 bases in between. The CDR3 length is 14 residues. Germline CDR1 is MDHEN and CDR2 is SYDVKM. The chain's CDR3 is CASSPSFLNHEQYF. For the CDR3, the DNA is TGTGCCAGCAGTCCCTCTTTCTTGAACCACGAGCAGTACTTC.

In its sample, this clonotype was seen many times. CDR3 protein: CASSFGIATDDTQYF. CDR3 sequence (DNA): TGCGCCAGCAGTTTTGGGATAGCTACAGACGATACGCAGTATTTT. This chain connects TRBV5-1 to TRBJ2-3; D remains ambiguous. The length of the CDR3 is 15 residues. CDR1 is SGHRS and CDR2 is YFSETQ in the germline V gene. Trimming pared 5 bases from V and 6 bases from J, leaving 19 bases between.